Below, one T cell receptor beta chain is given with its context. What it recognizes is unknown. The sample belongs to a study of cytomegalovirus exposure and HLA in healthy donors. Findings and caveats of the study: Among donors in an Asian-associated ancestry cluster, a later analysis reportedly found fewer N-insertions than the approximately 670-donor mean. In a later analysis, most CMV-associated TCR beta chains appeared HLA-restricted. The classifier reportedly diagnosed cytomegalovirus status with high specificity and sensitivity. V- and J-gene trimming of TCR beta was linked (in a later analysis) to a missense DCLRE1C variant.

The PCR used 60 Vbeta and 13 Jbeta primers. The protocol was immunoSEQ multiplex PCR, while the TCRdb copy is restricted to in-frame clones and leaves out a portion. The table has around 110,000 clones, 80% to 85% seen once. From germline, CDR1 is SEHNR and CDR2 FQNEAQ (reference sequence). The junction had 7 bases not matched to a gene; V was cut back by 4 bases and J by 8 bases. The CDR3 runs 14 residues. The chain carries TRBV7-9 and TRBJ2-1; the match to TRBD1 covers 8 bases. This clonotype originated in a woman aged 30 to 39 in good health and CMV-seronegative. The sequencing input was PBMCs. The DNA for the CDR3 is TGTGCCAGCAGCTCCGGACAGGGTATTGATGAGCAGTTCTTC. Translated, it gives CASSSGQGIDEQFF.